This is a list of T cell receptor beta chains from one sample in a study of regulatory T cells in long-lasting Graves disease. MiXCR was run by TCRdb on the multiplex PCR reads, yielding one entry per CDR3 protein. This table has 450,000 to 650,000 distinct CDR3 sequences, about 16% appearing once. The same sample was also studied in work on T cells in Graves' hyperthyroidism and ophthalmopathy.

This specimen consisted of peripheral blood mononuclear cells (PBMCs), obtained at new diagnosis, from a patient treated with antithyroid drugs. All receptors derive from a woman aged 40 to 65 with Graves disease. CDR3s include the opening cysteine and the closing phenylalanine or tryptophan. The D gene is left open where the match is weak. Size tells how often a clone was seen (once, few, many) or the class of an expanded clone, and some rows leave it out.

J	V	length	size	D	DNA	CDR3
TRBJ2-3	TRBV5-6	11	many	NA	TGCGCCAGCAGCTTGGAGGACAGGAGGGATTTT	CASSLEDRRDF
TRBJ2-3	TRBV9	14	NA	TRBD1	TGTGCCAGCAGACCAACAGGGGGCGACGATACGCAGTATTTT	CASRPTGGDDTQYF
TRBJ1-2	TRBV11-2	15	many	TRBD1	TGTGCCAGCAGCCCGGGACAGGCGGTTAACTATGGCTACACCTTC	CASSPGQAVNYGYTF
TRBJ1-2	TRBV12-3/TRBV12-4	14	many	NA	TGTGCCAGCAGTTTTCTCCCAGGGGAAGATGGCTACACCTTC	CASSFLPGEDGYTF
TRBJ2-7	TRBV27	15	many	NA	TGTGCCAGCAGTTTATTGACTGGAGGTGGGGACGAGCAGTACTTC	CASSLLTGGGDEQYF
TRBJ1-6	TRBV28	12	many	NA	TGTGCCACCACACCAGATAATTCACCCCTCCACTTT	CATTPDNSPLHF
TRBJ1-2	TRBV7-9	16	NA	TRBD1	TGTGCCAGCAGCTCAGGCCGACAGGGGCCAAGGGAGGGCTACACCTTC	CASSSGRQGPREGYTF
TRBJ2-5	TRBV7-2	14	NA	NA	TGTGCCAGCAGCTTGTCGAGAGTTCAAGAGACCCAGTACTTC	CASSLSRVQETQYF
TRBJ1-5	TRBV12-3/TRBV12-4	14	many	NA	TGTGCCAGCAGTCGGGGGGTTAGCAATCAGCCCCAGCATTTT	CASSRGVSNQPQHF
TRBJ1-6	TRBV19	16	few	NA	TGTGCCAGTAGTCCCGCAGGGCAAACCTATAATTCACCCCTCCACTTT	CASSPAGQTYNSPLHF
TRBJ2-3	TRBV15	18	few	NA	TGTGCCACCAGCAGAGATTCCCTCGGGCCAGGGGCCACAGATACGCAGTATTTT	CATSRDSLGPGATDTQYF
TRBJ1-1	TRBV12-3/TRBV12-4	12	many	TRBD1	TGTGCCAGCAGTACAGACAGGGTCTTAGCTTTCTTT	CASSTDRVLAFF
TRBJ2-3	TRBV24-1	16	NA	TRBD2	TGTGCCACCAGTGGTACTGAGCGGGACCCCACAGATACGCAGTATTTT	CATSGTERDPTDTQYF
TRBJ2-5	TRBV29-1	15	NA	NA	TGCAGCGCAGATAGGTCGGGGGAACCAATCGAGACCCAGTACTTC	CSADRSGEPIETQYF
TRBJ2-1	TRBV18	14	many	TRBD1	TGTGCCAGCTCTGCCGGACAGGCCAACAATGAGCAGTTCTTC	CASSAGQANNEQFF
TRBJ2-6	TRBV25-1	14	few	NA	TGTGCCAGCAGTGAATCCCCTGGGGCCAACGTCCTGACTTTC	CASSESPGANVLTF
TRBJ1-6	TRBV4-1	16	few	NA	TGCGCCAGCAGCCTCCTGGGAGGTGGCTATAATTCACCCCTCCACTTT	CASSLLGGGYNSPLHF
TRBJ1-5	TRBV19	14	NA	NA	TGTGCCAGTACCCCAGGGTCGGTCAATCAGCCCCAGCATTTT	CASTPGSVNQPQHF
TRBJ2-3	TRBV12-3/TRBV12-4	16	NA	TRBD2	TGTGCCAGCAGTACTATTACTAGCGGGGACGCAGATACGCAGTATTTT	CASSTITSGDADTQYF
TRBJ2-7	TRBV20-1	15	few	TRBD2	TGCAGTGCTAGAGATATCCGGGGGGGCTACTACGAGCAGTACTTC	CSARDIRGGYYEQYF
TRBJ2-1	TRBV7-8	15	few	NA	TGTGCCAGCAGCCCTCCCGGGGGCCCCTACAATGAGCAGTTCTTC	CASSPPGGPYNEQFF
TRBJ2-5	TRBV18	12	many	NA	TGTGCCAGCTCACGCCAACAAGAGACCCAGTACTTC	CASSRQQETQYF
TRBJ1-1	TRBV11-3	16	many	TRBD1	TGTGCCAGCAGCTCCTTCACCAGGGGGCTGGACACTGAAGCTTTCTTT	CASSSFTRGLDTEAFF
TRBJ2-1	TRBV5-6	16	NA	TRBD2	TGTGCCAGCAGCCGCGAGGGTAGCGGGGAATACAATGAGCAGTTCTTC	CASSREGSGEYNEQFF
TRBJ2-4	TRBV7-9	13	once	NA	TGTGCCAGCACAACTTCGGCCAAAAACATTCAGTACTTC	CASTTSAKNIQYF
TRBJ2-6	TRBV5-6	17	NA	NA	TGTGCCAGCAGCTTGGGTGCCTCCCCCTCTGGGGCCAACGTCCTGACTTTC	CASSLGASPSGANVLTF
TRBJ2-3	TRBV27	17	many	TRBD1	TGTGCCAGCAGTTCCCAACCCGGACAGGGGGCAACAGATACGCAGTATTTT	CASSSQPGQGATDTQYF
TRBJ1-6	TRBV5-1	16	many	NA	TGCGCCAGCAGCCGATCTGGGGGAGGGCGTAATTCACCCCTCCACTTT	CASSRSGGGRNSPLHF
TRBJ2-5	TRBV7-6	16	many	NA	TGTGCCAGCAGCCCCGCGGCCGGGGCGGGTGGGGAGACCCAGTACTTC	CASSPAAGAGGETQYF
TRBJ2-5	TRBV12-3/TRBV12-4	14	many	NA	TGTGCCAGCAGACCTTCGGGCCTCCAAGAGACCCAGTACTTC	CASRPSGLQETQYF
TRBJ1-2	TRBV6-1	14	many	TRBD1	TGTGCCAGCAGATCCGGGACAGGGACCTATGGCTACACCTTC	CASRSGTGTYGYTF
TRBJ1-6	TRBV30	14	many	NA	TGTGCCTGGAGTCAAGGACTGACTAATTCACCCCTCCACTTT	CAWSQGLTNSPLHF
TRBJ1-5	TRBV28	15	many	TRBD1	TGTGCCAGCAGTTCGGGACAGGGGAACAATCAGCCCCAGCATTTT	CASSSGQGNNQPQHF
TRBJ2-1	TRBV10-3	12	NA	NA	TGTGCCATCCGTCAGGGGAGGGGTGAGCAGTTCTTC	CAIRQGRGEQFF
TRBJ2-7	TRBV29-1	14	NA	NA	TGCAGCGTTGGTGCGAACGTGGGGGCGGGAGAGCAGTACTTC	CSVGANVGAGEQYF
TRBJ1-5	TRBV20-1	14	NA	NA	TGCAGTGCTGCTACGGGGGCCCCTAATCAGCCCCAGCATTTT	CSAATGAPNQPQHF
TRBJ1-3	TRBV11-2	16	many	TRBD1	TGTGCCAGCAGCTCGGGACAGCTAAACTCTGGAAACACCATATATTTT	CASSSGQLNSGNTIYF
TRBJ2-7	TRBV13	15	NA	TRBD1	TGTGCCAGCAGCCTCACAGGGGTGGGTTCCTACGAGCAGTACTTC	CASSLTGVGSYEQYF
TRBJ1-5	TRBV19	16	few	NA	TGTGCCAGTAGTAGGGTCGGAACAGGGAGCAATCAGCCCCAGCATTTT	CASSRVGTGSNQPQHF
TRBJ1-2	TRBV12-3/TRBV12-4	13	many	NA	TGTGCCAGCAGTTTCCGATTCCAATTGGGCTACACCTTC	CASSFRFQLGYTF
TRBJ1-2	TRBV19	19	few	NA	TGTGCCAGTAGTAGTATATGGGGCGGAAGCCATTCAAACACTTATGGCTACACCTTC	CASSSIWGGSHSNTYGYTF
TRBJ2-3	TRBV7-9	17	once	NA	TGTGCCAGCAGCTCCCGCGGTAGCGGTTCTAGCACAGATACGCAGTATTTT	CASSSRGSGSSTDTQYF
TRBJ2-6	TRBV7-6	18	NA	NA	TGTGCCAGCAGCTTAGAGGCAGGAACATCCTCTGGGGCCAACGTCCTGACTTTC	CASSLEAGTSSGANVLTF
TRBJ1-1	TRBV10-3	15	many	NA	TGTGCCATCAGTGACTCGGGGCAGTTGAACACTGAAGCTTTCTTT	CAISDSGQLNTEAFF
TRBJ2-3	TRBV3-1	13	NA	NA	TGTGCCAGCAGCCCTTGGGACACAGATACGCAGTATTTT	CASSPWDTDTQYF
TRBJ2-5	TRBV12-3/TRBV12-4	15	many	TRBD1	TGTGCCAGCAGAATGACAGGGGGCTCGAGGGAGACCCAGTACTTC	CASRMTGGSRETQYF
TRBJ1-1	TRBV12-3/TRBV12-4	17	many	NA	TGTGCCAGCAGTTTTAGTAGGGTTCGAATAATGAACACTGAAGCTTTCTTT	CASSFSRVRIMNTEAFF
TRBJ2-1	TRBV7-8	13	few	NA	TGTGCCAGCAGCTTATGGAGGGACAATGAGCAGTTCTTC	CASSLWRDNEQFF
TRBJ1-2	TRBV12-3/TRBV12-4	13	many	TRBD1	TGTGCCAGCACATTTGGGACAGCTCGCGGCTACACCTTC	CASTFGTARGYTF
TRBJ2-3	TRBV12-5	11	many	NA	TGTGCTAGTGGATTGGGGCGTACGCAGTATTTT	CASGLGRTQYF
TRBJ1-5	TRBV28	14	many	TRBD1	TGTGCCAGCAGTTTTACAGGGGAGGGTCAGCCCCAGCATTTT	CASSFTGEGQPQHF
TRBJ1-1	TRBV7-9	15	few	TRBD1	TGTGCCAGCAGCTTGACACAGGGGATGAACACTGAAGCTTTCTTT	CASSLTQGMNTEAFF
TRBJ2-3	TRBV20-1	14	many	TRBD2	TGCAGTGCTAGACTAGCGGGGCTCACAGATACGCAGTATTTT	CSARLAGLTDTQYF